These T cell receptor beta chains were read from a single sample in a study of T-cell memory formation after mild COVID-19. TCRdb ran MiXCR on the 5' RACE reads and lists one entry per CDR3 protein. The sample contains more than 150,000 distinct CDR3 sequences, about a fifth of which appear only once. Sequenced: PBMCs or a T cell subset sorted from them (not recorded which). The receptors were sampled from a man between 18 and 29 years old who had mild COVID-19 (a few samples of this study predate the infection). Cell type and time point are not known. CDR3s include the opening cysteine and the closing phenylalanine or tryptophan. The D gene is left open where the match is weak. Where a row states a size, it is once, few, many or the class of an expanded clone; other rows omit it.

len: 13; v_gene: TRBV2; d_gene: .; abundance: few; j_gene: TRBJ1-1; CDR3aa: CASSRDFPPRAFF; CDR3nt: TGTGCCAGTTCCCGGGACTTCCCTCCAAGGGCTTTCTTT
len: 15; v_gene: TRBV5-1; d_gene: TRBD1; abundance: many; j_gene: TRBJ2-5; CDR3aa: CASSLAGTGEETQYF; CDR3nt: TGCGCCAGCAGCTTGGCTGGGACAGGGGAAGAGACCCAGTACTTC
len: 15; v_gene: TRBV20-1; d_gene: .; abundance: .; j_gene: TRBJ2-5; CDR3aa: CSAGGEGRKQETQYF; CDR3nt: TGCAGTGCTGGCGGAGAGGGACGGAAGCAAGAGACCCAGTACTTC
len: 15; v_gene: TRBV4-3; d_gene: TRBD1; abundance: few; j_gene: TRBJ2-5; CDR3aa: CASSLTGTAQETQYF; CDR3nt: TGCGCCAGCAGCCTCACCGGGACAGCGCAAGAGACCCAGTACTTC
len: 15; v_gene: TRBV20-1; d_gene: TRBD2; abundance: .; j_gene: TRBJ2-3; CDR3aa: CSAGASGGLADTQYF; CDR3nt: TGCAGTGCGGGTGCTAGCGGGGGGTTAGCAGATACGCAGTATTTT
len: 14; v_gene: TRBV7-2; d_gene: .; abundance: .; j_gene: TRBJ1-2; CDR3aa: CASSLLPGNYGYTF; CDR3nt: TGTGCCAGCAGCTTACTTCCAGGAAACTATGGCTACACCTTC
len: 11; v_gene: TRBV25-1; d_gene: .; abundance: few; j_gene: TRBJ2-1; CDR3aa: CASSRFNEQFF; CDR3nt: TGTGCCAGCAGCCGGTTCAATGAGCAGTTCTTC
len: 13; v_gene: TRBV7-2; d_gene: .; abundance: few; j_gene: TRBJ1-5; CDR3aa: CASGVTANQPQHF; CDR3nt: TGTGCCAGCGGAGTGACTGCCAATCAGCCCCAGCATTTT
len: 15; v_gene: TRBV7-8; d_gene: TRBD2; abundance: few; j_gene: TRBJ2-3; CDR3aa: CASSLGSSGADTQYF; CDR3nt: TGTGCCAGCAGCTTAGGAAGTAGCGGGGCAGATACGCAGTATTTT
len: 14; v_gene: TRBV18; d_gene: .; abundance: .; j_gene: TRBJ1-1; CDR3aa: CASSPPQGNTEAFF; CDR3nt: TGTGCCAGCTCACCTCCGCAGGGAAACACTGAAGCTTTCTTT
len: 13; v_gene: TRBV6-5; d_gene: TRBD1; abundance: .; j_gene: TRBJ2-2; CDR3aa: CASRAGGTGELFF; CDR3nt: TGTGCCAGCAGGGCAGGGGGTACCGGGGAGCTGTTTTTT
len: 17; v_gene: TRBV2; d_gene: TRBD2; abundance: once; j_gene: TRBJ2-1; CDR3aa: CASSELAGGFTYNEQFF; CDR3nt: TGTGCCAGCAGTGAACTAGCGGGGGGCTTCACCTACAATGAGCAGTTCTTC
len: 18; v_gene: TRBV6-6; d_gene: TRBD1; abundance: .; j_gene: TRBJ1-1; CDR3aa: CASSYSGRGLIMNTEAFF; CDR3nt: TGTGCCAGCAGTTACTCCGGGAGGGGGCTTATTATGAACACTGAAGCTTTCTTT
len: 15; v_gene: TRBV6-6; d_gene: .; abundance: .; j_gene: TRBJ2-5; CDR3aa: CASSAPGRVKETQYF; CDR3nt: TGTGCCAGCAGTGCCCCCGGGCGGGTCAAAGAGACCCAGTACTTC
len: 12; v_gene: TRBV4-3; d_gene: .; abundance: few; j_gene: TRBJ1-2; CDR3aa: CASSQDRRLYTF; CDR3nt: TGCGCCAGCAGCCAAGATCGGAGGCTTTACACCTTC
len: 14; v_gene: TRBV30; d_gene: .; abundance: few; j_gene: TRBJ1-5; CDR3aa: CAWSDPRRGQPQHF; CDR3nt: TGTGCCTGGAGTGACCCCAGGAGGGGACAGCCCCAGCATTTT
len: 14; v_gene: TRBV5-4; d_gene: .; abundance: .; j_gene: TRBJ2-3; CDR3aa: CASRGDREPDTQYF; CDR3nt: TGTGCCAGCAGGGGGGACCGAGAACCAGATACGCAGTATTTT
len: 19; v_gene: TRBV5-6; d_gene: .; abundance: .; j_gene: TRBJ2-4; CDR3aa: CASSLRWTAILVKRSIQYF; CDR3nt: TGTGCCAGCAGCTTGAGGTGGACTGCTATATTGGTTAAAAGGAGCATTCAGTACTTC
len: 15; v_gene: TRBV6-6; d_gene: TRBD2; abundance: .; j_gene: TRBJ2-5; CDR3aa: CASSGLAGGQETQYF; CDR3nt: TGTGCCAGCAGCGGACTAGCGGGGGGCCAAGAGACCCAGTACTTC
len: 16; v_gene: TRBV7-2; d_gene: TRBD2; abundance: .; j_gene: TRBJ2-2; CDR3aa: CASSLNSGTSTGELFF; CDR3nt: TGTGCCAGCAGCTTAAACAGCGGGACGAGCACCGGGGAGCTGTTTTTT
len: 12; v_gene: TRBV5-5; d_gene: .; abundance: many; j_gene: TRBJ1-3; CDR3aa: CASSLVRNTIYF; CDR3nt: TGTGCCAGCAGCTTAGTTCGGAACACCATATATTTT
len: 15; v_gene: TRBV18; d_gene: .; abundance: .; j_gene: TRBJ1-5; CDR3aa: CASSPGGAANQPQHF; CDR3nt: TGTGCCAGCTCACCAGGGGGGGCGGCAAATCAGCCCCAGCATTTT
len: 13; v_gene: TRBV5-6; d_gene: TRBD1; abundance: few; j_gene: TRBJ1-1; CDR3aa: CASSGDRDTEAFF; CDR3nt: TGTGCCAGCAGCGGCGACAGGGACACTGAAGCTTTCTTT
len: 16; v_gene: TRBV5-1; d_gene: .; abundance: few; j_gene: TRBJ1-6; CDR3aa: CASSQTPGAINSPLHF; CDR3nt: TGCGCCAGCAGCCAAACCCCCGGAGCTATCAATTCACCCCTCCACTTT
len: 16; v_gene: TRBV5-1; d_gene: .; abundance: few; j_gene: TRBJ2-1; CDR3aa: CASSINQGSSYNEQFF; CDR3nt: TGCGCCAGCAGCATCAACCAGGGGAGCTCCTACAATGAGCAGTTCTTC
len: 17; v_gene: TRBV7-3; d_gene: .; abundance: few; j_gene: TRBJ2-5; CDR3aa: CASSLGPFGGEKETQYF; CDR3nt: TGTGCCAGCAGCTTAGGGCCTTTTGGGGGCGAGAAAGAGACCCAGTACTTC